The 7 T cell receptor beta chains given below trace back to one sample, sequenced in a study of CD8 T cells in Susac syndrome. Random hexamers were used to reverse transcribe an amount of roughly 0.5 to 1 ug RNA. TCRdb reprocessed the immunoSEQ multiplex PCR reads via MiXCR and lists one record per CDR3 protein. The sample yields roughly 200,000 distinct CDR3 sequences, approximately 95% seen once. Input material: CD4+ T cells from PBMCs. These receptors were obtained from a human donor with multiple sclerosis.

The count of this clonotype is one. The V and J genes are TRBV3-1 and TRBJ2-1, with no clear D. Trimming shortened V by 8 bases and J by 1 base, and 15 bases separated the two germline ends. Germline-derived CDR1 and CDR2 are LGHDT and YNNKEL (reference sequence). The CDR3 contains 15 residues. For the CDR3, the DNA is TGTGCCAGCTCCCCAACGGTGAATTCCTACAATGAGCAGTTCTTC. It encodes CASSPTVNSYNEQFF.

The chain links TRBV20-1 to TRBJ2-3; 13 bases are shared with TRBD2. Germline V lookup: CDR1 DFQATT, CDR2 SNEGSKA (reference sequence). This CDR3 spans 16 amino acids. Trimming at V came to 4 bases and at J to 14 bases, leaving 18 bases not matched to a gene. The CDR3 DNA is TGCAGTGCTATCTCCGGGACTAGCGGGACGAGGGTTCGGTGGTATTTT. This translates into CSAISGTSGTRVRWYF.

V is TRBV20-1 and J is TRBJ1-2; TRBD1 matches 12 bases. There are 14 residues in the CDR3. The V gene end was trimmed by 8 bases and the J gene end by 3 bases; junction bases not matched to a gene: 7. The germline gives CDR1 DFQATT, CDR2 SNEGSKA (reference sequence). The CDR3 spells CSTAGTGGDYGYTF. In nucleotides, the CDR3 is TGCAGTACGGCCGGGACAGGGGGCGACTATGGCTACACCTTC.

This chain links TRBV3-1 with TRBJ2-4; D possibly corresponds to TRBD1 (6 bases). V was cut by 0 bases and J by 7 bases, with 13 bases left in between. The CDR3 totals 15 residues. Germline V gene data show CDR1 as LGHDT and CDR2 as YNNKEL (reference sequence). This CDR3 is CASSQDLGQGNIQYF. DNA of the CDR3: TGTGCCAGCAGCCAAGATCTTGGGCAGGGGAACATTCAGTACTTC.

The CDR3 coding sequence is TGCGCCAGCGGGGCGGTAAATTCATACAATGAGCAGTTCTTC. As protein: CASGAVNSYNEQFF. The chain carries TRBV5-1 and TRBJ2-1; D might be TRBD1 (5 bases). Germline lookup yields CDR1 SGHRS and CDR2 YFSETQ. The ends were cut back, 7 bases at V and 4 bases at J, with 15 bases in the middle. CDR3 length: 14 amino acids.

The chain links TRBV3-1 to TRBJ1-5; D not certain. CDR3 size: 14 residues. The germline CDR1 and CDR2 sequences are LGHDT and YNNKEL (reference sequence). The germline V and J ends were trimmed by 4 bases and 2 bases, with 9 bases remaining between them. CDR3 sequence (DNA): TGTGCCAGCAGCCGAGACTTGGGCAATCAGCCCCAGCATTTT. This codes for CASSRDLGNQPQHF.

This chain links TRBV3-1 with TRBJ1-2; D possibly corresponds to TRBD1 (5 bases). The CDR3 is 14 residues long. Germline CDR1 reads LGHDT; CDR2 reads YNNKEL (reference sequence). The V end lost 5 bases, the J end lost 3 bases, and 13 bases lay between the germline ends. For the CDR3, the DNA is TGTGCCAGCAGCGCGGACACAGTCGACTATGGCTACACCTTC. It translates to CASSADTVDYGYTF.